These 27 T cell receptor beta chains originate from one sample sequenced in a study of technical replicates of blood from several donors. Profiled with immunoSEQ multiplex PCR; TCRdb holds only in-frame clones, not every one. The sample lists tens of thousands of clones, about 96% occurring once. The sample comprised T cells isolated from PBMCs. The receptors were gathered from a human donor in good health.

Turning to this clone: One end of the junction varies from germline; a read error may be responsible. This sequence joins TRBV7-7 and TRBJ1-5; a weak D match, TRBD1 (5 bases). This CDR3 contains 15 residues. Germline V gene data show CDR1 as SSHAT and CDR2 as FNYEAQ (reference sequence). The CDR3 spells CASSLGATGNQPQHF. As DNA, the CDR3 is TGTGCTAGCAGCTTAGGGGCGACGGGCAATCAGCCCCAGCATTTT.

The gene calls are TRBV7-2 and TRBJ1-2; D is undetermined. Germline V CDR1 and CDR2: SGHTA, FQGNSA. Trimming cost V 5 bases and J 4 bases, with 14 bases left between them. The CDR3 sequence is 14 residues long. The CDR3 loop reads CASSIFSRGYGYTF. CDR3 DNA sequence: TGTGCCAGCAGCATTTTTAGTCGGGGCTATGGCTACACCTTC.

This chain connects TRBV28 to TRBJ2-7; 10 nucleotides match TRBD1. The V gene end was trimmed by 8 bases and the J gene end by 2 bases; junction bases not matched to a gene: 6. CDR1 and CDR2 (germline): MDHEN, SYDVKM. The CDR3 spans 14 residues. CDR3 residues: CASGGDRGPYEQYF. The CDR3 nucleotides read TGTGCCAGCGGGGGAGACAGGGGGCCCTACGAGCAGTACTTC.

The chain carries TRBV2 and TRBJ2-1, with a possible D match to TRBD2 (5 bases). The CDR3 has 11 amino acids. Germline CDR1 is SNHLY and CDR2 is FYNNEI. The V gene lost 7 bases and the J gene lost 9 bases, with 10 bases spanning the gap. The CDR3 here is CASILAGEQFF. The CDR3 DNA sequence: TGTGCCAGCATCCTAGCTGGTGAGCAGTTCTTC.

The gene calls are TRBV23-1 and TRBJ1-5; D possibly corresponds to TRBD1 (5 bases). TRBV23-1 carries the ORF label, with uncertain function. V lost 2 bases to trimming and J lost 3 bases, with 14 bases between them. The CDR3 runs 16 residues. CDR3 region: CASSQTGHCLNQPQHF. The CDR3, as DNA: TGCGCCAGCAGTCAAACTGGACATTGTCTCAATCAGCCCCAGCATTTT.

The sample holds one count of this clone. The rearrangement joins TRBV19 to TRBJ1-2, with 7 positions matching TRBD1. V shed 6 bases, J shed 4 bases, and the junction held 5 bases outside the gene matches. CDR3 length equals 13 residues. Germline V CDR1 and CDR2: LNHDA, SQIVND (reference sequence). The CDR3 sequence is CASRKDRTYGYTF. CDR3 nucleotide sequence: TGTGCCAGTAGAAAGGACAGGACCTATGGCTACACCTTC. The full variable domain, with the rest looked up from reference TRBV19 and TRBJ1-2, is DGGITQSPKYLFRKEGQNVTLSCEQNLNHDAMYWYRQDPGQGLRLIYYSQIVNDFQKGDIAEGYSVSREKKESFPLTVTSAQKNPTAFYLCASRKDRTYGYTFGSGTRLTVV.

The genes are TRBV5-6 and TRBJ2-7, with D perhaps TRBD1 (5 bases). Germline loops: CDR1 SGHDT, CDR2 YYEEEE. The CDR3 is 13 residues long. The V gene lost 3 bases and the J gene lost 3 bases, with 10 bases spanning the gap. CDR3 sequence: CASSYGDSYEQYF. The CDR3 region has the DNA TGTGCCAGCAGCTACGGTGACAGCTACGAGCAGTACTTC. The full variable domain, completed using reference TRBV5-6 and TRBJ2-7, is DAGVTQSPTHLIKTRGQQVTLRCSPKSGHDTVSWYQQALGQGPQFIFQYYEEEERQRGNFPDRFSGHQFPNYSSELNVNALLLGDSALYLCASSYGDSYEQYFGPGTRLTVT.

V and J are TRBV27 and TRBJ2-7, with no clear D. In germline, CDR1 is MNHEY, CDR2 SMNVEV (reference sequence). V lost 6 bases to trimming and J lost 2 bases, with 11 bases between them. This CDR3 region has 13 residues. CDR3 DNA: TGTGCCAGCAGGCTGGTAGCTGCCTACGAGCAGTACTTC. Protein: CASRLVAAYEQYF.

This chain connects TRBV11-3 to TRBJ2-1; possibly TRBD2 for D (5 bases). V dropped 5 bases and J dropped 0 bases, with 11 bases sitting between them. CDR1 and CDR2 (germline): SGHNT, YENEEA. The CDR3 has 15 amino acids. The CDR3 DNA reads TGTGCCAGCAGCGGTCCCGGGGTCTCCTACAATGAGCAGTTCTTC. It codes for CASSGPGVSYNEQFF.

The chain links TRBV7-7 to TRBJ2-2, with TRBD2 as a possible D gene (5 bases). Trimming removed 2 bases from V and 6 bases from J, with 19 bases in between. This CDR3 has 17 amino acids. Per the germline V gene, CDR1 is SSHAT and CDR2 is FNYEAQ (reference sequence). The CDR3 is CASSLSALNSGSGELFF. The CDR3 nucleotides read TGTGCCAGCAGCTTATCGGCGCTGAATTCGGGATCCGGGGAGCTGTTTTTT.

The rearrangement links TRBV18 to TRBJ1-5; D remains unclear. Deletions cut 6 bases from V and 6 bases from J, with 18 bases between. Germline CDR1 KGHSH, CDR2 LQKENI. The CDR3 length is 15 residues. The CDR3 DNA sequence: TGTGCCAGCTCCCCCTCGGGGATGCTGAGTCAGCCCCAGCATTTT. Translation gives CASSPSGMLSQPQHF.

The chain is built from TRBV5-1 and TRBJ2-3; maybe TRBD1 (5 bases). The CDR3 spans 14 residues. Germline V gene data show CDR1 as SGHRS and CDR2 as YFSETQ. V lost 5 bases, J lost 0 bases, and 10 bases lay in between. The DNA for the CDR3 is TGCGCCAGCAGGGACATATCTAGCACAGATACGCAGTATTTT. This translates into CASRDISSTDTQYF.

The rearrangement links TRBV6-4 to TRBJ2-1; 14 bases agree with TRBD2. Per the germline V gene, CDR1 is MRHNA and CDR2 is SNTAGT. V lost 5 bases to trimming and J lost 7 bases; unmatched junction nucleotides: 10. This CDR3 region has 17 residues. This CDR3 is CASSPLSGTSGSNEQFF. CDR3 nucleotides: TGTGCCAGCAGTCCCCTATCCGGGACTAGCGGGAGTAATGAGCAGTTCTTC.

The chain uses TRBV4-1 and TRBJ2-5; 9 bases align to TRBD2. CDR1 is MGHRA, CDR2 YSYEKL, per germline. Germline trimming cut 1 base from V and 0 bases from J; bases unmatched to any gene: 0. The length of the CDR3 is 15 residues. The CDR3, as DNA: TGCGCCAGCAGCCAAGGCGGGAGGGACCAAGAGACCCAGTACTTC. This gives the protein CASSQGGRDQETQYF.

This clone came up once. The V call is TRBV7-9, the J call TRBJ2-3, with D perhaps matching TRBD2 (6 bases). Trimming removed 2 bases at V and 5 bases at J, with 17 bases between. Germline lookup yields CDR1 SEHNR and CDR2 FQNEAQ (reference sequence). The CDR3 consists of 16 residues. For the CDR3, the DNA is TGTGCCAGCAGCTTATTACGGGGGAGTGGTAGAGATACGCAGTATTTT. This translates into CASSLLRGSGRDTQYF.

This clone has just a few counts. The chain has TRBV6-4 and TRBJ2-3; TRBD2 matches 8 bases. The CDR3 has 17 residues. Trimming cost V 0 bases and J 4 bases; bases outside gene matches: 9. Per the germline V gene, CDR1 is MRHNA and CDR2 is SNTAGT. CDR3 protein: CASSDSTSGGGSDTQYF. The CDR3 DNA sequence: TGTGCCAGCAGTGACTCAACTAGCGGAGGGGGGTCAGATACGCAGTATTTT.

The chain combines TRBV10-3 with TRBJ2-7; 13 bases line up with TRBD2. J was trimmed by 3 bases and V by 6 bases; bases with no gene match: 5. There are 15 residues in the CDR3. CDR1 is ENHRY and CDR2 is SYGVKD in the germline V gene. CDR3 DNA: TGTGCCATCAGCGATGGACTAGCGGGGGTCTACGAGCAGTACTTC. Translated, it gives CAISDGLAGVYEQYF.

This clone appeared a single time. V and J are TRBV28 and TRBJ1-2, with TRBD1 as a possible D gene (6 bases). V lost 6 bases and J lost 2, with 10 bases in between. The CDR3 totals 13 residues. Germline V gives CDR1 MDHEN, CDR2 SYDVKM. CDR3 residues: CASSRDTNYGYTF. In nucleotides, the CDR3 is TGTGCCAGCAGCCGGGACACCAACTATGGCTACACCTTC.

CDR3 protein: CASPSRLKIYEQYF. The CDR3 DNA reads as TGTGCCAGCCCCTCCAGATTAAAAATCTACGAGCAGTACTTC. The chain uses TRBV6-1 and TRBJ2-7; D gene ambiguous. With 8 bases removed from V and 3 bases from J, the gap between germline ends came to 17 bases. The CDR3 contains 14 residues. The V gene's germline CDR1 is MNHNS and CDR2 SASEGT.

The chain uses TRBV14 and TRBJ2-5; 11 nucleotides line up with TRBD2. Germline loops: CDR1 SGHDN, CDR2 FVKESK. The CDR3 runs to 16 residues. Trimming removed 4 bases from V and 0 bases from J; junction bases left unmatched: 4. The CDR3 nucleotides read TGTGCCAGCAGCCCGATAGCGGGAGGGTACCAAGAGACCCAGTACTTC. It codes for CASSPIAGGYQETQYF.

The CDR3 protein is CASSRAGDSGANVLTF. CDR3 nucleotide sequence: TGCGCCAGCAGCAGAGCGGGGGACTCTGGGGCCAACGTCCTGACTTTC. This sequence joins TRBV5-1 and TRBJ2-6, with 8 bases identical to TRBD2. The CDR3 runs to 16 residues. The germline V gene encodes CDR1 SGHRS and CDR2 YFSETQ. V dropped 4 bases and J dropped 0; count of bases not matched to a gene: 3.

The J gene is TRBJ1-2, the V gene TRBV29-1, with unresolved D. V was clipped by 2 bases and J by 6 bases, with 10 bases between them. Germline V gene sequence: CDR1 SQVTM, CDR2 ANQGSEA. This CDR3 is 12 amino acids long. The CDR3 reads CSVEHGLDGYTF. CDR3 DNA sequence: TGCAGCGTTGAACACGGGTTGGATGGCTACACCTTC.

The chain is built from TRBV5-1 and TRBJ2-2; D is ambiguous. V lost 0 bases and J 4 bases, leaving 10 bases between the germline ends. Germline loops: CDR1 SGHRS, CDR2 YFSETQ. This CDR3 is 15 amino acids long. The CDR3, as DNA: TGCGCCAGCAGCTTGGCTGTTCGGTCCACCGGGGAGCTGTTTTTT. This encodes CASSLAVRSTGELFF.

This sequence joins TRBV5-6 and TRBJ1-5; TRBD1 might be the D (5 bases). Per germline, CDR1 SGHDT and CDR2 YYEEEE. The CDR3 contains 15 residues. The germline V and J ends were trimmed by 0 bases and 0 bases, with 7 bases remaining between them. CDR3 in amino acids: CASSLAGGSNQPQHF. In DNA form, the CDR3 reads TGTGCCAGCAGCTTGGCCGGGGGTAGCAATCAGCCCCAGCATTTT. Drawing the rest from reference TRBV5-6 and TRBJ1-5, the complete variable domain is DAGVTQSPTHLIKTRGQQVTLRCSPKSGHDTVSWYQQALGQGPQFIFQYYEEEERQRGNFPDRFSGHQFPNYSSELNVNALLLGDSALYLCASSLAGGSNQPQHFGDGTRLSIL.

The J gene is TRBJ1-1, the V gene TRBV5-1, with D perhaps TRBD1 (5 bases). This CDR3 spans 15 amino acids. V was shortened by 3 bases and J by 5 bases, with 17 bases between the two germline ends. Germline CDR1 SGHRS, CDR2 YFSETQ. The chain's CDR3 is CASSSNDGAMTEAFF. In DNA, the CDR3 is TGCGCCAGCAGCTCGAACGATGGGGCCATGACTGAAGCTTTCTTT.

The table lists this clone with a count of one. The chain uses TRBV4-3 and TRBJ2-3; unclear D gene. Germline lookup yields CDR1 LGHNA and CDR2 YSLEER. There are 13 residues in the CDR3. Trimming pared 0 bases from V and 9 bases from J, leaving 10 bases between. The DNA of the CDR3 is TGCGCCAGCAGCCAAGATGAGGTCGGGACGCAGTATTTT. Translated, it gives CASSQDEVGTQYF.

The rearrangement uses TRBV7-8 and TRBJ2-3; a possible D gene is TRBD2 (6 bases). Trimming stripped 5 bases from V and 10 bases from J, with 22 bases between. Germline V gene lookup returns CDR1 SGHVS and CDR2 FQNEAQ. The CDR3 sequence is 15 residues long. The CDR3 DNA sequence: TGTGCCAGCAGCCAAGCAGGGACTCCGTCCATCTCGCAGTATTTT. Protein sequence: CASSQAGTPSISQYF.